This TCR beta chain originates from a study of blood T cell repertoires in COVID-19. The repertoire was sequenced with immunoSEQ multiplex PCR; TCRdb's copy has only in-frame clones and lacks some. The repertoire holds 150,000 to 200,000 clones, with 80% to 90% as singletons. Between the trimmed V and J ends, which lost 5 bases and 0 bases, there was a span of 14 bases. The CDR3 length is 16 residues. Germline lookup yields CDR1 LNHDA and CDR2 SQIVND (reference sequence). The TCR was taken from a man aged 65 to 79 with active or convalescent COVID-19. The sequenced material came from peripheral blood. V and J are TRBV19 and TRBJ1-5; possibly TRBD1 for D (6 bases). This CDR3 reads CASSSGQPYSNQPQHF. In DNA, the CDR3 is TGTGCCAGTAGTTCCGGACAGCCCTATAGCAATCAGCCCCAGCATTTT. The full variable domain, rest sourced from reference TRBV19 and TRBJ1-5, is DGGITQSPKYLFRKEGQNVTLSCEQNLNHDAMYWYRQDPGQGLRLIYYSQIVNDFQKGDIAEGYSVSREKKESFPLTVTSAQKNPTAFYLCASSSGQPYSNQPQHFGDGTRLSIL.